The source of this T cell receptor (beta chain) is a study of blood T cell repertoires in COVID-19. About the study: Spain, Italy and the United States supplied samples that represented acute and convalescent COVID-19. From T cells, B-cell-depleted T cells, or PBMCs came the material, which was cDNA or gDNA.

Using immunoSEQ multiplex PCR, the repertoire was profiled, and TCRdb retains in-frame clones only, with some absent. The sample consists of fewer than 250,000 clones, about four fifths of them appearing once. The length of the CDR3 is 16 residues. Trimming at V came to 6 bases and at J to 5 bases, leaving 11 bases not matched to a gene. Germline loops: CDR1 SEHNR, CDR2 FQNEAQ (reference sequence). The study recruited exposed participants who had met a COVID-19 case within 2 weeks before entry. The source of this sequence is a woman aged 35 to 49 who had been exposed to COVID-19. V and J are TRBV7-9 and TRBJ1-1; TRBD1 matches at 11 bases. What was sequenced was PBMCs or T cells enriched from blood (not recorded which). The CDR3 DNA sequence: TGTGCCAGCAGTCCAACCGGGACAGGGGGTCGGACTGAAGCTTTCTTT. Translated: CASSPTGTGGRTEAFF.